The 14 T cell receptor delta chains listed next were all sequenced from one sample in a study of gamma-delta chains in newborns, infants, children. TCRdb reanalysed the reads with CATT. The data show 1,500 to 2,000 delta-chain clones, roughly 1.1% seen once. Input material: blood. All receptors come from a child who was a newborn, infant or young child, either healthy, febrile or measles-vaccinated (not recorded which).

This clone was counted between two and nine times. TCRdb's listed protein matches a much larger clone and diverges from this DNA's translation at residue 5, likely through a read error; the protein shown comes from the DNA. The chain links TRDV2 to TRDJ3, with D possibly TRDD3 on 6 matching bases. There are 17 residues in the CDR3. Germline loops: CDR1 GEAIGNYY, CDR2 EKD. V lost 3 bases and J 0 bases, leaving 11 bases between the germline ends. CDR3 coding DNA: TGTGCCTGTGACGCCGTACTGGGCTCCTGGGACACCCGACAGATGTTTTTC. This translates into CACDAVLGSWDTRQMFF.

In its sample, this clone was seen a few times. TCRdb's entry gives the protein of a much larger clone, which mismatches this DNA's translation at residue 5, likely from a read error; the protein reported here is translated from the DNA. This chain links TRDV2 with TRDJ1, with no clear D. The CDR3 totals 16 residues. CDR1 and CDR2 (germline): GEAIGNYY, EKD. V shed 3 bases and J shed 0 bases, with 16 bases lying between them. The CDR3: CACDPVSRTDTDKLIF. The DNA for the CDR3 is TGTGCCTGTGACCCAGTTAGCCGGACGGACACCGATAAACTCATCTTT.

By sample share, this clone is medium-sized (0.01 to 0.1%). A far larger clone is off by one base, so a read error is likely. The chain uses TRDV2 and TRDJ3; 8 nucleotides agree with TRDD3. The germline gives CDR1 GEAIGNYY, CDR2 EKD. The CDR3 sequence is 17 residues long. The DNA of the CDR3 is TGTGCCTGTGACACCTGGGGGATTTTTTGGGACGCCCGACAGATGTTTTTC. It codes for CACDTWGIFWDARQMFF.

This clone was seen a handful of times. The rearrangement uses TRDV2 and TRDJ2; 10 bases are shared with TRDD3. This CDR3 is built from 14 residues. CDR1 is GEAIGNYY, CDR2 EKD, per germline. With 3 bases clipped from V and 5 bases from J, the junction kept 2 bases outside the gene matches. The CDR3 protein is CACDVLGDTAQLFF. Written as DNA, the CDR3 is TGTGCCTGTGACGTACTGGGGGATACAGCACAACTCTTCTTT.

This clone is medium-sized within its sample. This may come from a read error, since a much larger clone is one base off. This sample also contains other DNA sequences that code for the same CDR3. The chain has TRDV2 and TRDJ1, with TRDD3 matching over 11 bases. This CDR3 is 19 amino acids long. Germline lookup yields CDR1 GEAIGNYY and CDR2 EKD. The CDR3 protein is CACDTYLEYWGIVSDKPIF. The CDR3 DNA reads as TGTGCCTGCGACACCTATCTCGAGTACTGGGGGATAGTGAGCGATAAACCCATCTTT.

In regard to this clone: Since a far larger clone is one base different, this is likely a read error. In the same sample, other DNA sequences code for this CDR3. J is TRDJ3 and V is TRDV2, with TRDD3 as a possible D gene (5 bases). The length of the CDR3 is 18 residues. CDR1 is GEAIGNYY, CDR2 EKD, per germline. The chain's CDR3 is CACDTVMGRSWDTRQMFF. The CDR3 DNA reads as TGTGCCTGTGACACCGTGATGGGGAGATCCTGGGACACTCGACAGATGTTTTTC.

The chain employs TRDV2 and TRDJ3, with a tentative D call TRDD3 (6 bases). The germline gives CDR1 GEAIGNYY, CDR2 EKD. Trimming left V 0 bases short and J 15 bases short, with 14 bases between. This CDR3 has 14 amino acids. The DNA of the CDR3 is TGTGCCTGTGACACCTGGGGGGTTAACCTACAGATGTTTTTC. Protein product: CACDTWGVNLQMFF.

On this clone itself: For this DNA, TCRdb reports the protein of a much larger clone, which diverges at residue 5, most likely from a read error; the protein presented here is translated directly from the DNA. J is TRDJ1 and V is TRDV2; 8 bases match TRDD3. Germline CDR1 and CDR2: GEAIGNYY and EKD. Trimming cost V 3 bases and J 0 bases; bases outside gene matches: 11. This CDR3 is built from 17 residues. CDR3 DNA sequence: TGTGCCTGTGACGGAGTACTGGGGGCCCCGTACACCGATAAACTCATCTTT. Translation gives CACDGVLGAPYTDKLIF.

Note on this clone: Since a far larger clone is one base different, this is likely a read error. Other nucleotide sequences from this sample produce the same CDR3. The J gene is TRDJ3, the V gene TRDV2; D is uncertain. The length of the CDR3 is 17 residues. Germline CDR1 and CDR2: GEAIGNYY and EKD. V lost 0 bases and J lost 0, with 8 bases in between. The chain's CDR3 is CACDTVLGSWDTRQMFF. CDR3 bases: TGTGCCTGTGACACCGTACTAGGCTCCTGGGACACCCGACAGATGTTTTTC.

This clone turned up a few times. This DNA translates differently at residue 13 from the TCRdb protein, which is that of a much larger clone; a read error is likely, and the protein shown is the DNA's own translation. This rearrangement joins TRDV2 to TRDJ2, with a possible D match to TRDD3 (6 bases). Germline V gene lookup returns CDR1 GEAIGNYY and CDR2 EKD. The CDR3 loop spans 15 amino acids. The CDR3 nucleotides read TGTGCCTGTGACACCGTGGGGGCCTCGGGAGAACAACACTTCTTT. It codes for CACDTVGASGEQHFF.

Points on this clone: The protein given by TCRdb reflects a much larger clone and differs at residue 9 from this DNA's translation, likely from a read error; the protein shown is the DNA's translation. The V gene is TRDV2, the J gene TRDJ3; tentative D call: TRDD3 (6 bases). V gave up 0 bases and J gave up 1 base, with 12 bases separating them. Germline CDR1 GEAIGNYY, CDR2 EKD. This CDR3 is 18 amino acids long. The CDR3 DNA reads TGTGCCTGTGACACCGTGATGGGGGGATCCTGGGACACCCGACAGATGTTTTTC. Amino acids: CACDTVMGGSWDTRQMFF.

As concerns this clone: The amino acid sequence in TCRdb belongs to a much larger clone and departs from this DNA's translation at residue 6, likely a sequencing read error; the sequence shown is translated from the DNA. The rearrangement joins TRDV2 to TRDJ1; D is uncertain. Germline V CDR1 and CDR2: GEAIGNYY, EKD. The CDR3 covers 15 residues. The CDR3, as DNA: TGCGCCTGTGACACTCAGGGCCCGAACACCGATAAACTCATCTTT. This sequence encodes CACDTQGPNTDKLIF.

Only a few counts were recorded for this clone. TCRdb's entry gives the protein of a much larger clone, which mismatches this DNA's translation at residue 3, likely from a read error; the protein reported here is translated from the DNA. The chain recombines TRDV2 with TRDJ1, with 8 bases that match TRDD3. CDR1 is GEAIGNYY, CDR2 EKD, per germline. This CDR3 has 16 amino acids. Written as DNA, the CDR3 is TGTGCCTGGGACACCGTTGGGGGATCGGACACCGATAAACTCATCTTT. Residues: CAWDTVGGSDTDKLIF.

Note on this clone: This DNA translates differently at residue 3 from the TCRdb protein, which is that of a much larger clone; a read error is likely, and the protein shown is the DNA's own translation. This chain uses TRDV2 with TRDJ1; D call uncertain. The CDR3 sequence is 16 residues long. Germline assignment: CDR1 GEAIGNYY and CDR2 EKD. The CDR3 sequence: CAYDQVSRTDTDKLIF. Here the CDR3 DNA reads TGTGCCTATGACCAAGTTAGCCGGACGGACACCGATAAACTCATCTTT.